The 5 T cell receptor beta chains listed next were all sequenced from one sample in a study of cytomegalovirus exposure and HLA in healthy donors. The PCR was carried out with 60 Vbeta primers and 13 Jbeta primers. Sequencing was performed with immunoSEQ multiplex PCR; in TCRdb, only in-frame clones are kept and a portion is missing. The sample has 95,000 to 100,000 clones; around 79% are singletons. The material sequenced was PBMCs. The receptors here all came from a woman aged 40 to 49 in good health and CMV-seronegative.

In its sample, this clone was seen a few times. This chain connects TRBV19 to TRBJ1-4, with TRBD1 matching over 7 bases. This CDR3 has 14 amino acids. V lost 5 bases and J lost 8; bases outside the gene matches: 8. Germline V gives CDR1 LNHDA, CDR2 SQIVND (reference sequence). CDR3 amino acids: CASSPRQGREKLFF. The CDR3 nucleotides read TGTGCCAGTAGTCCTCGACAGGGTCGCGAAAAACTGTTTTTT.

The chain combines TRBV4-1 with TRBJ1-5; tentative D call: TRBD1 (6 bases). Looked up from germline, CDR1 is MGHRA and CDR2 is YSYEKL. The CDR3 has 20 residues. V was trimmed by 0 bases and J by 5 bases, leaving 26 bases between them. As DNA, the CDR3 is TGCGCCAGCAGCCAAGAGGCATCGGGGAGTAAGGGGGTAAGGGATCAGCCCCAGCATTTT. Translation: CASSQEASGSKGVRDQPQHF.

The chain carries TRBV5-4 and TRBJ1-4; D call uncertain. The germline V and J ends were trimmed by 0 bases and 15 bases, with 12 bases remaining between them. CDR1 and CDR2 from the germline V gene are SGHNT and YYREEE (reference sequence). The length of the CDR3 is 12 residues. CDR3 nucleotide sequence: TGTGCCAGCAGCTTGGGGAATAGCGGGATGTTTTTT. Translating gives CASSLGNSGMFF.

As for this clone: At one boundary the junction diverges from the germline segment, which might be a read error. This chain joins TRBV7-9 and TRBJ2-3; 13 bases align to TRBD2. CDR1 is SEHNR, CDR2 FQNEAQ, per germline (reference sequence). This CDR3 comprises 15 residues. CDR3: CSSSPGLAGVDTQYF. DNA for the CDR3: TGTTCCAGCAGCCCTGGACTAGCGGGAGTAGATACGCAGTATTTT.

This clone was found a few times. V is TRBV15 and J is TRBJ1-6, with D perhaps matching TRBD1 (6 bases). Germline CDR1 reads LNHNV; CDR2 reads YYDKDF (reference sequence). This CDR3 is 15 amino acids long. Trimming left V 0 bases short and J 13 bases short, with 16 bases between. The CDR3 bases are TGTGCCACCAGCAGAGATCAATGGGACACCTTGCCCCTCCACTTT. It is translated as CATSRDQWDTLPLHF.